This TCR beta chain was sequenced for a study of blood T cell repertoires in COVID-19. Only in-frame clones appear in the TCRdb table, and some are missing; sequencing was by immunoSEQ multiplex PCR. This sample has roughly 77,000 clones; roughly 72% occur once, and the top ten carry about 15%. Germline V lookup: CDR1 SGHTA, CDR2 FQGTGA. The V end was cut by 6 bases, the J end by 0 bases, with 3 bases between. The CDR3 runs 12 residues. The V and J genes are TRBV7-3 and TRBJ1-3; the D is unclear. The sample consisted of peripheral blood. The source is a man in his 60s with COVID-19, enrolled during active disease. CDR3 sequence (DNA): TGTGCCAGCAGTAACTCTGGAAACACCATATATTTT. Protein product: CASSNSGNTIYF.